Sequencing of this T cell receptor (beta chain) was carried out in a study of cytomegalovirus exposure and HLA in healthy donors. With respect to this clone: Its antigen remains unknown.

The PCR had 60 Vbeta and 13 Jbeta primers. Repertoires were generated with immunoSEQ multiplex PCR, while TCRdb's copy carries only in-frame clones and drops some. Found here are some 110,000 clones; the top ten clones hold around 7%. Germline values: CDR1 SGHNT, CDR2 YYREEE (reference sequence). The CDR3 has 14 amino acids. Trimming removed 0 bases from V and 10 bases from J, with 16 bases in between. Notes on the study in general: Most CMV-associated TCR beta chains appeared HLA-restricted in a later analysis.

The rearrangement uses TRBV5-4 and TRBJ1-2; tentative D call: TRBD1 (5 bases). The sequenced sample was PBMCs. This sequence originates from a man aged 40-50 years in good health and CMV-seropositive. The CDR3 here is CASSLAGSREDYTF. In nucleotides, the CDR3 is TGTGCCAGCAGCTTGGCAGGGTCACGTGAAGACTACACCTTC. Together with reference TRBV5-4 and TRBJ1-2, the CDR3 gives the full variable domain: ETGVTQSPTHLIKTRGQQVTLRCSSQSGHNTVSWYQQALGQGPQFIFQYYREEENGRGNFPPRFSGLQFPNYSSELNVNALELDDSALYLCASSLAGSREDYTFGSGTRLTVV.